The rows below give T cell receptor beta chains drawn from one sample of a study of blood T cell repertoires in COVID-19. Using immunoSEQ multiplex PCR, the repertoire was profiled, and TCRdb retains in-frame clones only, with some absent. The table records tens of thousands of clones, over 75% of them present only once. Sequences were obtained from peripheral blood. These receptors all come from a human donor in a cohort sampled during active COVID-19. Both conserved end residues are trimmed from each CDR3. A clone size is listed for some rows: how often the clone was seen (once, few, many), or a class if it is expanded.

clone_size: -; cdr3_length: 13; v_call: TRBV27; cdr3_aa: ASSLSVYQQETQY
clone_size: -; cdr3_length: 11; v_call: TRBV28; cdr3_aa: AITNTGVVGYT
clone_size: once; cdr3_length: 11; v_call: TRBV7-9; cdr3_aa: ASSSTGEGTQY
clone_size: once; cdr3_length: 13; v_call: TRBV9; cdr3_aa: ASSVGGAGVNEQF
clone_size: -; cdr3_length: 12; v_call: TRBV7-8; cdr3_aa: ASSLVMSGYEQY
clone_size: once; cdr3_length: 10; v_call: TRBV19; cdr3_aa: ASTDRVYGYT
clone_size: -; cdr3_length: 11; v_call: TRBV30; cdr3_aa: AWSRPGLNEQF
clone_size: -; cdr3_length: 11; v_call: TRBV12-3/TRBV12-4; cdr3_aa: ASSVAGNQPQH
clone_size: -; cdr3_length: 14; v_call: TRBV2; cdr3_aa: ASSVPLAGAYNEQF
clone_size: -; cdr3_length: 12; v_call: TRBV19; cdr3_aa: ASSIEKRNYGYT
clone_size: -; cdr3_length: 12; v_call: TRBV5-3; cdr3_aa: ARSPLIRNQPQH
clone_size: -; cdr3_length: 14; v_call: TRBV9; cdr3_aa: ASSGRSPMSTDTQY
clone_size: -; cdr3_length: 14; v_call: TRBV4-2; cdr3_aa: ASSPRTQANTGELF
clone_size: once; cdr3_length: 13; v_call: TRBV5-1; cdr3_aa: ASSSGGTGVNEQY